The 31 T cell receptor beta chains presented below share a single source sample, sequenced in a study of blood T cell repertoires in COVID-19. The data were produced by immunoSEQ multiplex PCR, yet TCRdb's version contains in-frame clones alone and is incomplete. The sample contains roughly 39,000 clones, 85% to 90% of which appear only once. The sample taken for sequencing was peripheral blood. Receptor source: a man aged 50 or older in a cohort sampled during active COVID-19.

This rearrangement joins TRBV6-1 to TRBJ1-5; 10 bases agree with TRBD1. With V trimmed by 4 bases and J by 3 bases, 9 bases remained unmatched. Per germline, CDR1 MNHNS and CDR2 SASEGT. The CDR3 consists of 17 residues. CDR3 coding DNA: TGTGCCAGCAGTGGGCAGGGACAGGGGTACCCCAATCAGCCCCAGCATTTT. Its protein product is CASSGQGQGYPNQPQHF.

The chain employs TRBV7-3 and TRBJ1-6; no firm D call. In germline, CDR1 is SGHTA, CDR2 FQGTGA. The CDR3 loop spans 14 amino acids. Trimming removed 5 bases from V and 0 bases from J, with 5 bases in between. CDR3 in amino acids: CASSLSSYNSPLHF. The CDR3 coding sequence is TGTGCCAGCAGCCTCAGCTCCTATAATTCACCCCTCCACTTT.

This chain links TRBV2 with TRBJ2-1, with D hard to call. The CDR3 length is 12 residues. The V end was cut by 5 bases, the J end by 6 bases, with 8 bases between. Germline V gives CDR1 SNHLY, CDR2 FYNNEI. The CDR3 protein is CASSRSVNEQFF. The CDR3 DNA sequence: TGTGCCAGCAGTCGGAGCGTCAATGAGCAGTTCTTC.

The chain joins TRBV5-1 to TRBJ2-1; perhaps TRBD2 as D (6 bases). The CDR3 runs to 15 residues. The V gene's germline CDR1 is SGHRS and CDR2 YFSETQ. Between the trimmed V and J ends, which lost 4 bases and 4 bases, there was a span of 15 bases. The CDR3 DNA sequence: TGCGCCAGCAGCCTATTGGAGGGGAGATACAATGAGCAGTTCTTC. It yields the protein CASSLLEGRYNEQFF.

This chain links TRBV13 with TRBJ1-1; 7 nucleotides line up with TRBD1. The CDR3 has 15 residues. Germline CDR1 reads PRHDT; CDR2 reads FYEKMQ (reference sequence). The V gene end was trimmed by 3 bases and the J gene end by 5 bases; junction bases not matched to a gene: 9. The DNA of the CDR3 is TGTGCCAGCAGCTTGCCTAGGGGGCGACGTACTGAAGCTTTCTTT. This encodes CASSLPRGRRTEAFF. Full variable domain (outside the CDR3, taken from reference TRBV13 and TRBJ1-1): AAGVIQSPRHLIKEKRETATLKCYPIPRHDTVYWYQQGPGQDPQFLISFYEKMQSDKGSIPDRFSAQQFSDYHSELNMSSLELGDSALYFCASSLPRGRRTEAFFGQGTRLTVV.

This clone is a singleton in its sample. This chain connects TRBV29-1 to TRBJ2-2, with TRBD2 matching over 13 bases. CDR3 length equals 16 residues. The ends lost 3 bases at V and 8 bases at J; junction bases unmatched: 9. The germline CDR1 and CDR2 sequences are SQVTM and ANQGSEA. The chain's CDR3 is CSVDDGLAGAPGELFF. The DNA of the CDR3 is TGCAGCGTTGACGACGGACTAGCGGGAGCACCGGGGGAGCTGTTTTTT.

The J gene is TRBJ2-2, the V gene TRBV4-3; 9 nucleotides match TRBD1. This CDR3 has 16 amino acids. The junction had 6 bases not matched to a gene; V was cut back by 5 bases and J by 2 bases. Germline V gene data show CDR1 as LGHNA and CDR2 as YSLEER. In DNA, the CDR3 is TGCGCCAGCAGCACACGACAGGGGGGAAACACCGGGGAGCTGTTTTTT. Residues: CASSTRQGGNTGELFF.

The chain carries TRBV7-8 and TRBJ1-1, with TRBD1 identical over 7 bases. CDR1 is SGHVS, CDR2 FQNEAQ, per germline. This CDR3 comprises 16 residues. V trimming: 3 bases; J trimming: 7 bases; junction bases outside the gene matches: 14. The CDR3 here is CASSLVTGRVAYEAFF. The CDR3 DNA follows: TGTGCCAGCAGCTTGGTGACAGGGCGGGTAGCATATGAAGCTTTCTTT.

J is TRBJ1-1 and V is TRBV7-9; TRBD1 might be the D (5 bases). V was trimmed by 0 bases and J by 7 bases, leaving 15 bases between them. Germline CDR1 SEHNR, CDR2 FQNEAQ (reference sequence). The CDR3 is 15 amino acids. DNA of the CDR3: TGTGCCAGCAGCTTAGCTCAGGGTCTACTTCATGAAGCTTTCTTT. It specifies CASSLAQGLLHEAFF.

V and J are TRBV6-6 and TRBJ2-5, with D perhaps TRBD2 (6 bases). The CDR3 runs 15 residues. Germline V gene lookup returns CDR1 MNHNY and CDR2 SVGAGI (reference sequence). V was trimmed by 2 bases and J by 3 bases, leaving 13 bases between them. CDR3 protein: CASSYPGGYKETQYF. The DNA for the CDR3 is TGTGCCAGCAGTTACCCCGGGGGTTACAAAGAGACCCAGTACTTC.

This chain connects TRBV5-1 to TRBJ2-3; a possible D gene is TRBD2 (7 bases). This CDR3 comprises 13 residues. Per germline, CDR1 SGHRS and CDR2 YFSETQ. Trimming cost V 6 bases and J 6 bases, with 14 bases left between them. CDR3: CASTPGGWDTQYF. The CDR3 DNA reads as TGCGCCAGCACCCCGGGGGGCTGGGATACGCAGTATTTT.

V and J are TRBV6-2 or TRBV6-3 and TRBJ2-3; perhaps TRBD2 as D (5 bases). Germline V gene lookup returns CDR1 MNHEY and CDR2 SVGEGT. The V gene lost 2 bases and the J gene lost 2 bases, with 23 bases spanning the gap. The CDR3 has 19 amino acids. CDR3: CASSYPRGSYGGHTDTQYF. CDR3 nucleotide sequence: TGTGCCAGCAGTTACCCTCGAGGGTCATATGGCGGCCACACAGATACGCAGTATTTT.

The chain recombines TRBV27 with TRBJ1-4; tentatively, D is TRBD1 (6 bases). The V gene's germline CDR1 is MNHEY and CDR2 SMNVEV (reference sequence). The CDR3 extends over 14 amino acids. Trimming cost V 5 bases and J 3 bases, with 10 bases left between them. The chain's CDR3 is CASSQQGSNEKLFF. The CDR3 DNA is TGTGCCAGCAGTCAACAGGGATCTAATGAAAAACTGTTTTTT.

The chain is built from TRBV19 and TRBJ2-5, with 11 bases identical to TRBD2. Germline assignment: CDR1 LNHDA and CDR2 SQIVND (reference sequence). The CDR3 runs to 15 residues. With V trimmed by 3 bases and J by 3 bases, 3 bases remained unmatched. The CDR3 DNA sequence: TGTGCCAGTAGTATTCTAGCGGGGGGCGAAGAGACCCAGTACTTC. Translated, it gives CASSILAGGEETQYF.

This chain connects TRBV11-2 to TRBJ2-5, with 13 bases lining up with TRBD2. CDR1 is SGHAT, CDR2 FQNNGV, per germline. Trimming at V came to 2 bases and at J to 1 base, leaving 7 bases not matched to a gene. The CDR3 runs to 18 residues. Written as DNA, the CDR3 is TGTGCCAGCAGCTTACGACTAGCGGGGGGCCAACTCCAAGAGACCCAGTACTTC. Amino acids: CASSLRLAGGQLQETQYF.

The chain has TRBV9 and TRBJ2-3, with TRBD2 matching 8 bases. The germline CDR1 and CDR2 sequences are SGDLS and YYNGEE. The CDR3 spans 21 residues. V gave up 4 bases and J gave up 6 bases; unmatched junction bases: 28. CDR3 bases: TGTGCCAGCAGCTCCAGCGGTGAGTGGTTTACTAGCGGTGCATCATGGGATACGCAGTATTTT. Protein sequence: CASSSSGEWFTSGASWDTQYF.

The chain is built from TRBV9 and TRBJ1-4, with D possibly matching TRBD1 (6 bases). V was trimmed by 3 bases and J by 7 bases, leaving 16 bases between them. The CDR3 runs 15 residues. The V gene's germline CDR1 is SGDLS and CDR2 YYNGEE. CDR3 coding DNA: TGTGCCAGCAGCGCCATCGGACAGATCGGTGAAAAACTGTTTTTT. It encodes CASSAIGQIGEKLFF.

The chain combines TRBV19 with TRBJ1-1, with TRBD1 identical over 11 bases. The ends lost 8 bases at V and 2 bases at J; junction bases unmatched: 10. CDR3 length: 16 residues. Germline V gene sequence: CDR1 LNHDA, CDR2 SQIVND (reference sequence). CDR3 sequence: CASLPKGTGGNTEAFF. CDR3 coding DNA: TGTGCCAGTCTCCCGAAGGGGACAGGGGGAAACACTGAAGCTTTCTTT.

The chain is built from TRBV6-6 and TRBJ2-2, with D perhaps matching TRBD2 (6 bases). The CDR3 runs to 17 residues. The germline gives CDR1 MNHNY, CDR2 SVGAGI (reference sequence). Trimming took off 5 bases at V and 1 base at J, with 17 bases between the two ends. The CDR3 sequence: CASSPQRLRENTGELFF. The CDR3 bases are TGTGCCAGCAGTCCCCAGAGGTTGCGGGAGAACACCGGGGAGCTGTTTTTT.

This chain uses TRBV9 with TRBJ2-3, with D maybe TRBD2 (6 bases). Germline CDR1 SGDLS, CDR2 YYNGEE. This CDR3 comprises 17 residues. Between the trimmed V and J ends, which lost 0 bases and 4 bases, there was a span of 18 bases. CDR3 in amino acids: CASSVGPREAGPDTQYF. DNA of the CDR3: TGTGCCAGCAGCGTAGGTCCGAGGGAGGCAGGGCCAGATACGCAGTATTTT.

V is TRBV27 and J is TRBJ2-3; D is undetermined. V lost 1 base and J lost 4, with 9 bases in between. The V gene's germline CDR1 is MNHEY and CDR2 SMNVEV (reference sequence). CDR3 length: 14 amino acids. The CDR3 loop is CASSLFWAADTQYF. The CDR3 nucleotides read TGTGCCAGCAGTTTATTCTGGGCCGCAGATACGCAGTATTTT.

The CDR3 protein is CASKGTGLGANVLTF. The CDR3 DNA reads TGTGCCAGCAAGGGGACAGGGCTCGGGGCCAACGTCCTGACTTTC. The genes are TRBV6-6 and TRBJ2-6; 9 positions agree with TRBD1. The junction had 5 bases not matched to a gene; V was cut back by 7 bases and J by 4 bases. This CDR3 spans 15 amino acids. The germline V gene encodes CDR1 MNHNY and CDR2 SVGAGI (reference sequence).

V and J are TRBV18 and TRBJ2-7; possibly TRBD2 for D (6 bases). Per the germline V gene, CDR1 is KGHSH and CDR2 is LQKENI. This CDR3 region has 13 residues. V was pared by 3 bases and J by 9 bases, with 15 bases between. In DNA, the CDR3 is TGTGCCAGCTCACCCCCGGGACTCTCCGGGCAGTACTTC. This translates into CASSPPGLSGQYF.

The genes are TRBV4-1 and TRBJ2-7, with 13 bases that match TRBD2. This CDR3 is built from 15 residues. Looked up from germline, CDR1 is MGHRA and CDR2 is YSYEKL. The ends lost 2 bases at V and 3 bases at J; junction bases unmatched: 1. The CDR3 loop reads CASSQTSGGDYEQYF. The CDR3 nucleotides are TGCGCCAGCAGCCAAACTAGCGGGGGGGACTACGAGCAGTACTTC.

The table lists this clone with a count of one. The rearrangement links TRBV4-1 to TRBJ2-7, with a possible D match to TRBD2 (6 bases). V lost 1 base and J 0 bases, leaving 16 bases between the germline ends. CDR3 length: 17 amino acids. The germline gives CDR1 MGHRA, CDR2 YSYEKL. The CDR3, as DNA: TGCGCCAGCAGCCAAGTATTTACGGCGGGGAGCTCCTACGAGCAGTACTTC. Encoded protein: CASSQVFTAGSSYEQYF.

The V gene is TRBV30, the J gene TRBJ1-3; 7 positions match TRBD1. J was trimmed by 2 bases and V by 5 bases; bases with no gene match: 3. There are 13 residues in the CDR3. Looked up from germline, CDR1 is GTSNPN and CDR2 is SVGIG (reference sequence). CDR3 region: CAWRQGAGNTIYF. The DNA of the CDR3 is TGTGCCTGGCGACAGGGCGCTGGAAACACCATATATTTT.

The rearrangement links TRBV19 to TRBJ2-1, with TRBD2 identical over 12 bases. CDR3 length: 19 residues. Unmatched junction bases numbered 13, after V lost 7 bases and J lost 0 bases. The V gene's germline CDR1 is LNHDA and CDR2 SQIVND (reference sequence). The CDR3 sequence: CASNTGWLAGGPSYNEQFF. The CDR3 coding sequence is TGTGCCAGTAACACAGGGTGGCTAGCGGGGGGGCCCTCCTACAATGAGCAGTTCTTC.

The chain joins TRBV3-1 (or the pseudogene TRBV3-2) to TRBJ2-2, with 10 bases fitting TRBD1. In germline, CDR1 is LGHDT, CDR2 YNNKEL (reference sequence). The CDR3 extends over 17 amino acids. V gave up 1 base and J gave up 7 bases; unmatched junction bases: 9. The CDR3 nucleotides read TGTGCCAGCAGCCAAGGAAAGATGGGACAGGGGATCGGGGAGCTGTTTTTT. It is translated as CASSQGKMGQGIGELFF.

The CDR3 DNA sequence: TGCGCCAGCAGCTACGGGACAGGGTTAAACACTGAAGCTTTCTTT. This sequence encodes CASSYGTGLNTEAFF. The V and J genes are TRBV5-1 and TRBJ1-1, with 9 bases lining up with TRBD1. The CDR3 consists of 15 residues. The germline gives CDR1 SGHRS, CDR2 YFSETQ. The ends lost 3 bases at V and 2 bases at J; junction bases unmatched: 5.

The gene calls are TRBV5-1 and TRBJ2-3; TRBD1 is a possible D gene (5 bases). The V gene's germline CDR1 is SGHRS and CDR2 YFSETQ. V gave up 0 bases and J gave up 5 bases, with 19 bases separating them. The CDR3 length is 17 residues. CDR3 sequence reads: CASSLGRALLLQDTQYF. The DNA of the CDR3 is TGCGCCAGCAGCTTGGGCAGGGCCCTCCTACTGCAAGATACGCAGTATTTT.

The chain combines TRBV7-3 with TRBJ2-2; D possibly corresponds to TRBD1 (6 bases). In germline, CDR1 is SGHTA, CDR2 FQGTGA. Trimming pared 2 bases from V and 4 bases from J, leaving 8 bases between. The CDR3 runs to 14 residues. The CDR3 here is CASSLGGPTGELFF. CDR3 DNA sequence: TGTGCCAGCAGCTTAGGGGGCCCCACCGGGGAGCTGTTTTTT.